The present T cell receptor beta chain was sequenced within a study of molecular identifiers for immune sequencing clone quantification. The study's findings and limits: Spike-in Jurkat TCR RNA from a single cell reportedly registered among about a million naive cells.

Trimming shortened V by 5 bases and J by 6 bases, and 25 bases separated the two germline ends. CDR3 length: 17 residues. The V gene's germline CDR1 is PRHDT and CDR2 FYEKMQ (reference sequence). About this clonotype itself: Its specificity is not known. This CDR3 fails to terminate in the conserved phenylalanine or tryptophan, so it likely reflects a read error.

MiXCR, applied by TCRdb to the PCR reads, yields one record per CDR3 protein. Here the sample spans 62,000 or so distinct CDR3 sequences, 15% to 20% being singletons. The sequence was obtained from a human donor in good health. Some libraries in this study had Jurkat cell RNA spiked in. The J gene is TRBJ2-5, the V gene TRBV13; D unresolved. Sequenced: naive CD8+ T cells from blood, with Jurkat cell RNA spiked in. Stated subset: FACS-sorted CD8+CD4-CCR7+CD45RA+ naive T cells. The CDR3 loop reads CASSRLDDWGIEKTQYL. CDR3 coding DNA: TGTGCCAGCAGCCGACTTGACGACTGGGGTATCGAAAAGACCCAGTACCTC.